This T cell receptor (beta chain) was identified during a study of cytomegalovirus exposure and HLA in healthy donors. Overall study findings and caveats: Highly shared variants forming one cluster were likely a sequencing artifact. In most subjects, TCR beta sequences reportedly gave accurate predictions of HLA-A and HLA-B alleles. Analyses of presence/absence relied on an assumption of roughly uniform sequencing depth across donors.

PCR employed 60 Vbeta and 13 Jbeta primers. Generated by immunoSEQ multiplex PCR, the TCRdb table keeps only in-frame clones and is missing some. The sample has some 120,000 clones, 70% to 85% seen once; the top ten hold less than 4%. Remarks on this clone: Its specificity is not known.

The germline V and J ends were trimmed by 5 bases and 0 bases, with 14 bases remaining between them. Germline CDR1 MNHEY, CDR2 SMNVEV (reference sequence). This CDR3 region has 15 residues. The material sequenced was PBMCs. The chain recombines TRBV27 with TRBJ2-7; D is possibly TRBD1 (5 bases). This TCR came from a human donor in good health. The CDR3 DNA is TGTGCCAGCAGTACCCGGACACTAAGCTCCTACGAGCAGTACTTC. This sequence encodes CASSTRTLSSYEQYF.